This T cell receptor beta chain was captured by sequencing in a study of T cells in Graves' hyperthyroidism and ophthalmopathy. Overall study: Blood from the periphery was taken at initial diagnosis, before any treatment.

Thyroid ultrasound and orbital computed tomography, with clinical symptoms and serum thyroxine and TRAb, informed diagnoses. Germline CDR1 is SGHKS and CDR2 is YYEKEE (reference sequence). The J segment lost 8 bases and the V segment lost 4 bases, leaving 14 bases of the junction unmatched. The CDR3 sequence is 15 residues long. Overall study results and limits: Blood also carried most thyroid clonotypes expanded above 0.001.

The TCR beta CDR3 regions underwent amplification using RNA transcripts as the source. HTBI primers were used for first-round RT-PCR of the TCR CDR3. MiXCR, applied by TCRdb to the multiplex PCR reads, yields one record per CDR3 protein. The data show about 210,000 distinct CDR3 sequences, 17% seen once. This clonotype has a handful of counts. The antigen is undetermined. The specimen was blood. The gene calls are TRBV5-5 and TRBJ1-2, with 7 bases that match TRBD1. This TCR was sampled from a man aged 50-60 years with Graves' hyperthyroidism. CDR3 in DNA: TGTGCCAGCAGCAAGCCAGGACAGGCCAGAAACGGCTACACCTTC. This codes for CASSKPGQARNGYTF.